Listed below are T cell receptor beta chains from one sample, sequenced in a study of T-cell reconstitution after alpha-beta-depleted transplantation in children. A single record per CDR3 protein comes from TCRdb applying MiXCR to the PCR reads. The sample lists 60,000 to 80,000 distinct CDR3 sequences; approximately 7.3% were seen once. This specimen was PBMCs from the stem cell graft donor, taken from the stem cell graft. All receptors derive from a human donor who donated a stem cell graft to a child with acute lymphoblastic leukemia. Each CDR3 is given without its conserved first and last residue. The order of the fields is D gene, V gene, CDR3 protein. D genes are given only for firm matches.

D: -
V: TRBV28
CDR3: ASSLSAGLIGSLGEKLF

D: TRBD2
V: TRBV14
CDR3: ASSQDLAGGVGNEQF

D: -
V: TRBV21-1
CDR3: ASVRELSIPGELF

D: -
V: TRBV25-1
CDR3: ASSEPRPGEGDTEAF

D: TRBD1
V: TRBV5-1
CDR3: ASSVASGTASYEQY

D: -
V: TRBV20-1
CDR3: SARVYGTSEQY

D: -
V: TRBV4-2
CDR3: ASSQDPAGSYNEQF

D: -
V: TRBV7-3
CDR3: ASSLQGSGVLT

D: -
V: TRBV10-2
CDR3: ASSERSGLSYNEQF

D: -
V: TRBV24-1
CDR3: ATSDLGSGANVLT

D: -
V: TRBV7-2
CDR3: ASSIGPQGAGNTIY

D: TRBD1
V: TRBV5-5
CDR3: ASSPSGQGEILF

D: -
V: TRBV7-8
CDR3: ASSPRLSVLDNEQF

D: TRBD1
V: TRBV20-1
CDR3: SALQGRTQY

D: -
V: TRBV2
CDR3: ASSGGVTNEKLF

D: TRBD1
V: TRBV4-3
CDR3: ASSQEPRQGRLGNNSPLH

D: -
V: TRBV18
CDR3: ASSTTGRETQY

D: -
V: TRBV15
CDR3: ATSRGDNSPLH

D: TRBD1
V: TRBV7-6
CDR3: ASSPGQGGGELF

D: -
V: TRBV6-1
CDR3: ASSETRGNQPQH

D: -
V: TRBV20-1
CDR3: SARALLNTEAF

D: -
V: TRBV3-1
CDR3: ASSQERVNTGELF

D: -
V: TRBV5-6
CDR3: ASSLVGSLYTDTQY

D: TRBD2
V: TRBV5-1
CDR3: ASSLGPRLASGSSYNEQF

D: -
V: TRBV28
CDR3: ASMTRGGYNEQF

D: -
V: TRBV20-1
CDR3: SATPQGRGYGYT

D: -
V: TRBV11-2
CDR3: ASSLEGWVRQNTEAF

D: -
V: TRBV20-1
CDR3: SAWGVRTDTQY

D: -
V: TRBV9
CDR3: ASSAREGTEAF

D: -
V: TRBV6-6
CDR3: ASSIEGDTQY

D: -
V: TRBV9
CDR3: ASSRLGDSSGNTIY

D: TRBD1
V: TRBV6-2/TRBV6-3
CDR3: ASSYPRIRGQSGELF

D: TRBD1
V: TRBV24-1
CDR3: ATSDGTGESQPQH

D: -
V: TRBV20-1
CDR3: SALRTVNSNQPQH

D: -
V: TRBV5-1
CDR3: ASSLLEETQY

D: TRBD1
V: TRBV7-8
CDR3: ASSRHRGSLDEQY

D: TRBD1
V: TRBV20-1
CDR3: SARKWRDRGQPQH

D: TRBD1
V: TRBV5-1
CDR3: ASSSGQGNEQF

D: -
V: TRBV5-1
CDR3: ASSLGGAHYNSPLH

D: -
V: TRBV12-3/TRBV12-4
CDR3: ASSLGAGILNTEAF

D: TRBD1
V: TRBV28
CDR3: ASSWTGDNYGYT

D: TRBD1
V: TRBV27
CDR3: ASSSYTGGTEAF

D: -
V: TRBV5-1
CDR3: ASRGGTEAF

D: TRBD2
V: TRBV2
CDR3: ASSDELADEQY

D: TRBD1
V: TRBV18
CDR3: ASSPTHDRAATEAF

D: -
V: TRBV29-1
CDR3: SVEAQSYEQY

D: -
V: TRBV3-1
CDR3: ASSQGGRGVRNTQY

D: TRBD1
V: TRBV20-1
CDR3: SAGDRGHNIQY

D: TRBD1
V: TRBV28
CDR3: ASSPGTGGYEQY

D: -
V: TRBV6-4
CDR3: ASSDSDNTGELF

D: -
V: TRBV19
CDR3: ASGQLGNTIY

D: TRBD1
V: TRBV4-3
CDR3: ASSSTGGYEQY

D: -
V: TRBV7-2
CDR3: ASSLEYSYNEQF

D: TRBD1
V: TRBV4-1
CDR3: ASSQRSGQGARVEKLF

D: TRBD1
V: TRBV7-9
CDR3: ASSERQGDLMREQY

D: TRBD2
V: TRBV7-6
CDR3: ASSSPGGLAGGPEGTGELF

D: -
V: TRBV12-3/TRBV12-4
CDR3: ASSLAVNEQF

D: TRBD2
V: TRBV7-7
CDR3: ASSPDGTTYEQY

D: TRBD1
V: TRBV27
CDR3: ASRQGQGNYGYT

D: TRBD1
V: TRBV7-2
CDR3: ASSLAGGREQY